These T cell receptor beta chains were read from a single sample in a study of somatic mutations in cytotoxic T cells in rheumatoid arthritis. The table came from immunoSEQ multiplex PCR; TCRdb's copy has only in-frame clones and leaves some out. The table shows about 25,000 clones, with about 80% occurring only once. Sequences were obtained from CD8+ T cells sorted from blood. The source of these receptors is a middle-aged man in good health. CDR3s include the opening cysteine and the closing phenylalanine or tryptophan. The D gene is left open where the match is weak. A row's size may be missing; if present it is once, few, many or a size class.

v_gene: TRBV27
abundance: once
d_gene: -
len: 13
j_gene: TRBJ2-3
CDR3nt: TGTGCCAGCAGTTTAATGTGGACAGATACGCAGTATTTT
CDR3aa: CASSLMWTDTQYF

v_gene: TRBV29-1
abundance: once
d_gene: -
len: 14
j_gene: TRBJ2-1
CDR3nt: TGCAGCGTTGGGGGCGGGAACTCCTACAATGAGCAGTTCTTC
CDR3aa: CSVGGGNSYNEQFF

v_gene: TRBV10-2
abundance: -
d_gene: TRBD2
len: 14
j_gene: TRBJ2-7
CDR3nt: TGCGCCAGCAGGTCGGGACTAGCCGGTTACGAGCAGTACTTC
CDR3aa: CASRSGLAGYEQYF

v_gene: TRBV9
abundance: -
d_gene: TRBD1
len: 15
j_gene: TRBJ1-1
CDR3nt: TGTGCCAGCAGCGCCTGGGACAGGCCGAACACTGAAGCTTTCTTT
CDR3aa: CASSAWDRPNTEAFF

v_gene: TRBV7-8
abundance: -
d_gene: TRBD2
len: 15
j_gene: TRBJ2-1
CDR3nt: TGTGCCAGCAAGGAGCGGAGCGGGAACTACAATGAGCAGTTCTTC
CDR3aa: CASKERSGNYNEQFF

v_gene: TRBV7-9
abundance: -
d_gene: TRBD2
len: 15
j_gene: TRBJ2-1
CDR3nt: TGTGCCAGCAACCGAGCGGGAGGTTTATACAATGAGCAGTTCTTC
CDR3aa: CASNRAGGLYNEQFF

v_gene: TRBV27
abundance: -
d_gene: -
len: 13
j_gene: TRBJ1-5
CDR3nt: TGTGCCAGCAGTTTCGGATTTAATCAGCCCCAGCATTTT
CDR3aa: CASSFGFNQPQHF

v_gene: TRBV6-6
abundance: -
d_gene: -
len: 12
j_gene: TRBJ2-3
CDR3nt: TGTGCCAGCAGCTGGGAGTCGGATACGCAGTATTTT
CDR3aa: CASSWESDTQYF

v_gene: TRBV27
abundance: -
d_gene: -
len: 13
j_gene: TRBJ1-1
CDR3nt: TGTGCCAGCAGTCCTAGGGTGAACACTGAAGCTTTCTTT
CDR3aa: CASSPRVNTEAFF

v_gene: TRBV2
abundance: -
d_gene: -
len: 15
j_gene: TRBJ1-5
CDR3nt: TGTGCCAGCAGTGAGGACGGAAATAGCAATCAGCCCCAGCATTTT
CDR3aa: CASSEDGNSNQPQHF

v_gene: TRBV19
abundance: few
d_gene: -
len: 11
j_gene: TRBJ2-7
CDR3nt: TGTGCCAGTAGTAACAGCTACGAGCAGTACTTC
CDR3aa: CASSNSYEQYF

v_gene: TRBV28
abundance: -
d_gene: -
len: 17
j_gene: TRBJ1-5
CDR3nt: TGTGCCAGCAGTTTAGCAGACATTGGGTTGCTAAATCAGCCCCAGCATTTT
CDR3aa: CASSLADIGLLNQPQHF

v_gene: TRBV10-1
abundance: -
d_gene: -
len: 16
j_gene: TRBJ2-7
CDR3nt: TGCGCCAGCAGTGATAGTGAAGCGCTTATCACCTACGAGCAGTACTTC
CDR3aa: CASSDSEALITYEQYF

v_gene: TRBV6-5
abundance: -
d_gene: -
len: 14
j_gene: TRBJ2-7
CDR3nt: TGTGCCAGCAGTTACAGAACGACCCTCTCCGAGCAGTACTTC
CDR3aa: CASSYRTTLSEQYF

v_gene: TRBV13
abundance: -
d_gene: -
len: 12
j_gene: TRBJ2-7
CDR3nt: TGTGCCAGCAGCCCCATCCGAAGCGAGCAGTACTTC
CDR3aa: CASSPIRSEQYF

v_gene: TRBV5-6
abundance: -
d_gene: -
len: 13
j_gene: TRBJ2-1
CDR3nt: TGTGCCAGCAGCTTCGGGGGACATAAGGAGCAGTTCTTC
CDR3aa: CASSFGGHKEQFF

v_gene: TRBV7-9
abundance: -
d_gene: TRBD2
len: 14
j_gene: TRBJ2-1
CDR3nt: TGTGCCAGCAGCCTAGGGACTACCTGGAATGAGCAGTTCTTC
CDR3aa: CASSLGTTWNEQFF

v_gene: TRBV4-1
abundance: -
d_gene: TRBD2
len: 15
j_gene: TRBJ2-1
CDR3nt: TGCGCCAGCAGCCTTCGACTAGCGGATGGGAATGAGCAGTTCTTC
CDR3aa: CASSLRLADGNEQFF

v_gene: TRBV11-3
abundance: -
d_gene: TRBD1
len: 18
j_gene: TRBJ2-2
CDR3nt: TGTGCCAGCAGCAGACTTCCCGGGACAGGGAAGGGCACCGGGGAGCTGTTTTTT
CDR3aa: CASSRLPGTGKGTGELFF

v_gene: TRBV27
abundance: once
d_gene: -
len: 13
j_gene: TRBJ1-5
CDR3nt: TGTGCCAGCAGTGACAAGATCACGGAGCCCCAGCATTTT
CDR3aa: CASSDKITEPQHF

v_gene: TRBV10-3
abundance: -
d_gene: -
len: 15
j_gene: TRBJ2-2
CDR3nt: TGTGCCATCAGTGATCGGGACTTGAACACCGGGGAGCTGTTTTTT
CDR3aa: CAISDRDLNTGELFF

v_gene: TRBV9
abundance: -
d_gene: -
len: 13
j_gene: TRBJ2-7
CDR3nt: TGTGCCAGCAGCGTAGGGGGAGGCGACGAGCAGTACTTC
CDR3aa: CASSVGGGDEQYF

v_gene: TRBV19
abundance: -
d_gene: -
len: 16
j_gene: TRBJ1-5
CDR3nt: TGTGCCAGTAGCCCAACGGGGGGCCGGAGCAATCAGCCCCAGCATTTT
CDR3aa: CASSPTGGRSNQPQHF

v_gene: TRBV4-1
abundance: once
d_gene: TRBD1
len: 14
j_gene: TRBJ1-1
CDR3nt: TGCGCCAGCAGCCATGGACAGGGGGCCACTGAAGCTTTCTTT
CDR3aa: CASSHGQGATEAFF

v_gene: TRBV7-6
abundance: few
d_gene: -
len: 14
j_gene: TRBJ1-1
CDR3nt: TGTGCCAGCAGCTTAGCACAGGGAGACACTGAAGCTTTCTTT
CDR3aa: CASSLAQGDTEAFF

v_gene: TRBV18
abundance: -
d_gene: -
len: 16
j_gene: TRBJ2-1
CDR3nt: TGTGCCAGCTCACCAGTTCTCGCGGCCAATTACAATGAGCAGTTCTTC
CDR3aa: CASSPVLAANYNEQFF

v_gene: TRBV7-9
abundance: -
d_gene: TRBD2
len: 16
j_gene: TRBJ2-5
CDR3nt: TGTGCCAGCAGCCAACAACGCGGGGGGCGTCAAGAGACCCAGTACTTC
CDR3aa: CASSQQRGGRQETQYF

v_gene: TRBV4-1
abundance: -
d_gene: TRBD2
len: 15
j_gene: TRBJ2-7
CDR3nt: TGCGCCAGCAGCCGAAATAGCGGGAGGTCCTACGAGCAGTACTTC
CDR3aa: CASSRNSGRSYEQYF

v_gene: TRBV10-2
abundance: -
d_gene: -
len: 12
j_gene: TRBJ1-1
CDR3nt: TGCGCCAGCCGGCAGGGATTCACTGAAGCTTTCTTT
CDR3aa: CASRQGFTEAFF

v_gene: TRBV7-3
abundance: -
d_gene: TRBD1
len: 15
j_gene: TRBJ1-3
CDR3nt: TGTGCCAGCAGGGACAGGACCATCTCTGGAAACACCATATATTTT
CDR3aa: CASRDRTISGNTIYF

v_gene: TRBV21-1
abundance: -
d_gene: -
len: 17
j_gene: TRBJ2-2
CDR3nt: TGTGCCAGCAGGGGGGTCAAGATCGGACTAGCGGGAGGGAAGGTGTTTTTT
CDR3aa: CASRGVKIGLAGGKVFF

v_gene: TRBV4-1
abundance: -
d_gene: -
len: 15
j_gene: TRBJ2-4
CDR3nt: TGCGCCAGCAGCCAACGGACCCTAGTCGCGGACATTCAGTACTTC
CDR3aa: CASSQRTLVADIQYF

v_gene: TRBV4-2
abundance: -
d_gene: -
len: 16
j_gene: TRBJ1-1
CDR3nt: TGTGCCAGCAGCCAAGAACGGGGTTTTGGGAACACTGAAGCTTTCTTT
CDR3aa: CASSQERGFGNTEAFF

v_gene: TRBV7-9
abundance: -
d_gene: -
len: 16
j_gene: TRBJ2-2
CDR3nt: TGTGCCAGCAGCTTACCATCAACTACGAACACCGGGGAGCTGTTTTTT
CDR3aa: CASSLPSTTNTGELFF

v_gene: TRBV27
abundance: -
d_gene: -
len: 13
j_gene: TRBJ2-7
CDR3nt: TGTGCCAGCAGTAGCGGGTCCACCTACGAGCAGTACTTC
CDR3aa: CASSSGSTYEQYF

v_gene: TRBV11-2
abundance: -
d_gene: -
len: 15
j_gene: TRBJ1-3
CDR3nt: TGTGCCAGCAGCTTAGATACTAACTCTGGAAACACCATATATTTT
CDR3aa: CASSLDTNSGNTIYF

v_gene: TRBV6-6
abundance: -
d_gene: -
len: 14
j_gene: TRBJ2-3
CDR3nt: TGTGCCAGCAGTCCCGGACCGACCACAGATACGCAGTATTTT
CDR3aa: CASSPGPTTDTQYF

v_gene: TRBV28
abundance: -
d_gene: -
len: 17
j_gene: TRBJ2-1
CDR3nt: TGTGCCAGCAGCGCCCCCAGACTAGAGAGCTCCTACAATGAGCAGTTCTTC
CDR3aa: CASSAPRLESSYNEQFF

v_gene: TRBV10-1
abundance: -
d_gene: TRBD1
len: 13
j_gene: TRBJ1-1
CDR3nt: TGCGCCAGCAAGGGACAGGGTGACACTGAAGCTTTCTTT
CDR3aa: CASKGQGDTEAFF

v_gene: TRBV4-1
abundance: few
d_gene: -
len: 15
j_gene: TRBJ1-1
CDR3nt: TGCGCCAGCAGCCAAGTACACAGGGCAAACACTGAAGCTTTCTTT
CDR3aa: CASSQVHRANTEAFF

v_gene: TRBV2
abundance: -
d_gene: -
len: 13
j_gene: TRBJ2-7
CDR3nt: TGTGCCAGCAGTGGTGGCGTTTCCTACGAGCAGTACTTC
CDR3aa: CASSGGVSYEQYF

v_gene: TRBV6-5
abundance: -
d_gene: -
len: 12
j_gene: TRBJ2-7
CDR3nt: TGTGCCAGCAGACAAACAGTCTACGAGCAGTACTTC
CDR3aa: CASRQTVYEQYF

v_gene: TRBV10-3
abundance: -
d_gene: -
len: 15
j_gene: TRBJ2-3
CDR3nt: TGTGCCATCAACTGGGGGACAGAGCGGGAGCATACGCAGTATTTT
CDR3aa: CAINWGTEREHTQYF

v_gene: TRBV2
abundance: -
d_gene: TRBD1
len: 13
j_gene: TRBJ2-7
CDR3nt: TGTGCCACCGGGACAGGGTTTACCTACGAGCAGTACTTC
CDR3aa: CATGTGFTYEQYF

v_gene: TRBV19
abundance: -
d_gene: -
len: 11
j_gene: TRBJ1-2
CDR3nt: TGTGCCAGTAACCTGGGGCAGATCTACACCTTC
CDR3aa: CASNLGQIYTF

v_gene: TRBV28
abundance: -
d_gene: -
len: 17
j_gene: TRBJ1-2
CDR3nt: TGTGCCAGCAGTTTGTCGCGCCCGGGTGGGGGGAACTATGGCTACACCTTC
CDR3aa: CASSLSRPGGGNYGYTF

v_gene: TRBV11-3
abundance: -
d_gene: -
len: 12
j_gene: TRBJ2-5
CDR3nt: TGTGCCAGCAGCCCCTTGAGGGAGACCCAGTACTTC
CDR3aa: CASSPLRETQYF

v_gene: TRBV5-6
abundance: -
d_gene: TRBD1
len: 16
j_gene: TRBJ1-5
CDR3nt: TGTGCCAGCAGCTCCTACAGGGGGCCTGGCAATCAGCCCCAGCATTTT
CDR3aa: CASSSYRGPGNQPQHF

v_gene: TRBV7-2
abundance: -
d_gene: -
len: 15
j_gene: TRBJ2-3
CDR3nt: TGTGCCAGCAGCTTTATCCTGGGCACCACAGATACGCAGTATTTT
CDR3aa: CASSFILGTTDTQYF

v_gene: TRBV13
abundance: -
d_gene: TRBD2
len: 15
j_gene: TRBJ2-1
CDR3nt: TGTGCCAGCAGCTTAAGGCGGGAGGGCCTCCCGCTAGAGTTCTTC
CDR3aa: CASSLRREGLPLEFF

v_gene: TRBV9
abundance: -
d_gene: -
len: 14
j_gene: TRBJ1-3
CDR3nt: TGTGCCAGCAGCGGGAACAGCGCTGGAAACACCATATATTTT
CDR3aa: CASSGNSAGNTIYF

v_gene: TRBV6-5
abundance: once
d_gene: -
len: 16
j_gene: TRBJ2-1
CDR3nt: TGTGCCAGCAGTTACGTTAGCGGTCGGGGCTACAATGAGCAGTTCTTC
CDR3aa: CASSYVSGRGYNEQFF

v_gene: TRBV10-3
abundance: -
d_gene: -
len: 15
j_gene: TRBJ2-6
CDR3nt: TGTGCCATCCGACAGATCCAGTCTGGGGCCAACGTCCTGACTTTC
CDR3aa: CAIRQIQSGANVLTF

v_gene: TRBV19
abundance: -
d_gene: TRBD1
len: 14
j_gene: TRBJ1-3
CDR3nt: TGTGCCAGTCTATCCGGGACAGCTGGAAACACCATATATTTT
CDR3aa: CASLSGTAGNTIYF

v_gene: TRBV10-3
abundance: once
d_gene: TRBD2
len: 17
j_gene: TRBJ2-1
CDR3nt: TGTGCCATCAGTCCCGGGACTAGCGGGACCTTATACAATGAGCAGTTCTTC
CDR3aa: CAISPGTSGTLYNEQFF

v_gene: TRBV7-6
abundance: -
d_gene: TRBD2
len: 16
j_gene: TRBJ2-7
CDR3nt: TGTGCCAGCAGCGGCCACACTAGCGGGAGCTCCTACGAGCAGTACTTC
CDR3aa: CASSGHTSGSSYEQYF

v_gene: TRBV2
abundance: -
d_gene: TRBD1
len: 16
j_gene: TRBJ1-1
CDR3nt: TGTGCCAGCAGTGGCTCAGGGGGCGCAGGGGAAACTGAAGCTTTCTTT
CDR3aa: CASSGSGGAGETEAFF

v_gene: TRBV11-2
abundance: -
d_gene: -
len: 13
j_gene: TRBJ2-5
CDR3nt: TGTGCCAGCAGCTTCCGGGGTCAAGAGACCCAGTACTTC
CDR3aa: CASSFRGQETQYF

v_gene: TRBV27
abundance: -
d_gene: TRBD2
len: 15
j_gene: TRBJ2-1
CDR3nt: TGTGCCAGCAGGCCGGGAGGGCCAGGGTCCAATGAGCAGTTCTTC
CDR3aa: CASRPGGPGSNEQFF

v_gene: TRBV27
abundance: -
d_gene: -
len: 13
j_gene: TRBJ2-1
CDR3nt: TGTGCCAGCAGCCTTGGCCTAAACAATGAGCAGTTCTTC
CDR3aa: CASSLGLNNEQFF